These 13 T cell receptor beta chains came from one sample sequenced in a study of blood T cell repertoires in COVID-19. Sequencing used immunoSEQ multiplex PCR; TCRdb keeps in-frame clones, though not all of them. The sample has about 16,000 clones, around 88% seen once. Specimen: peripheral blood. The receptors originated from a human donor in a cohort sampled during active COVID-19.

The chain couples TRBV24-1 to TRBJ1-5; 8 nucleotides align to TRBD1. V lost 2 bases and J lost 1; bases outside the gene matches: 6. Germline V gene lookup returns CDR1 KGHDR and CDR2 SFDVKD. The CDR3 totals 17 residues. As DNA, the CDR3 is TGTGCCACCAGTGATTCCCGGACAGGGCCCAGCAATCAGCCCCAGCATTTT. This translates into CATSDSRTGPSNQPQHF.

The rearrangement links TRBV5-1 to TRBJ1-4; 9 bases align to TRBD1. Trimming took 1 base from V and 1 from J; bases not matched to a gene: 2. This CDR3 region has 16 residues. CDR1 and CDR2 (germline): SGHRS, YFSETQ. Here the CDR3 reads CASSLRTGETNEKLFF. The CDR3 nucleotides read TGCGCCAGCAGCTTGCGGACAGGGGAAACTAATGAAAAACTGTTTTTT.

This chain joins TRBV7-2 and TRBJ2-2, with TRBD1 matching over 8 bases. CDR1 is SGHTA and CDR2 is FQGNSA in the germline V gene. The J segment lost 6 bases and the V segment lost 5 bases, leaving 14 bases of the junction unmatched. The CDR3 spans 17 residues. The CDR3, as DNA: TGTGCCAGCAGCCCACCGCCCGCAGGGGGCGCCGCCGGGGAGCTGTTTTTT. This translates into CASSPPPAGGAAGELFF.

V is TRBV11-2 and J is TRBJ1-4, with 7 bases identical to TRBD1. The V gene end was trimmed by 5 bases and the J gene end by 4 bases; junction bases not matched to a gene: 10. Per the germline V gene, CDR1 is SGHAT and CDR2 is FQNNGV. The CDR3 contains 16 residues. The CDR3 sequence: CASSAPETGINEKLFF. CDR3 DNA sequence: TGTGCCAGCAGCGCCCCGGAGACAGGGATTAATGAAAAACTGTTTTTT.

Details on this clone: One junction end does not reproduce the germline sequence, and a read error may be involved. CDR3 protein: CASSKTSGKYEQYF. The CDR3 nucleotides are TGTGCTAGCAGCAAGACTAGCGGGAAGTACGAGCAGTACTTC. V gene TRBV7-7 combines with J gene TRBJ2-7; 11 positions agree with TRBD2. Germline V gene data show CDR1 as SSHAT and CDR2 as FNYEAQ (reference sequence). This CDR3 is built from 14 residues.

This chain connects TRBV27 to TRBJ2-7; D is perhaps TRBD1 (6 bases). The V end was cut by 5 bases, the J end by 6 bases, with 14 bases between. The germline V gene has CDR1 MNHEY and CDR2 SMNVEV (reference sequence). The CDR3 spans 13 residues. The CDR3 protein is CASSPGTPGEQYF. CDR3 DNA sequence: TGTGCCAGCAGTCCGGGGACACCGGGCGAGCAGTACTTC.

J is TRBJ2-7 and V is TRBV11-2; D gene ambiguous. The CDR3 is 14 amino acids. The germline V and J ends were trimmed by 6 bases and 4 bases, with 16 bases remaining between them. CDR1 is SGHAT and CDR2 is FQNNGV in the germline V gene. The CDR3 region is CASSDFSILYEQYF. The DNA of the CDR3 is TGTGCCAGCAGTGACTTCTCGATCTTGTACGAGCAGTACTTC.

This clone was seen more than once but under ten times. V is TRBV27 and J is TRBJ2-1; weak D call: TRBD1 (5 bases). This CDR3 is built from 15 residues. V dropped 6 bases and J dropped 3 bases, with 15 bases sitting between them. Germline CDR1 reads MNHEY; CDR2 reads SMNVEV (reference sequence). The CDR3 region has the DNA TGTGCCAGCAGCTTGTCCGACAGTCGCTACAATGAGCAGTTCTTC. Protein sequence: CASSLSDSRYNEQFF.

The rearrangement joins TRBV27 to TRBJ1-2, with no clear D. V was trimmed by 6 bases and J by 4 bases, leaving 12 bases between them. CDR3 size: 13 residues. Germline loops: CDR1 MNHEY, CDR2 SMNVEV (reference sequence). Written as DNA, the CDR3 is TGTGCCAGCAGCAATCCCGGGAGCTATGGCTACACCTTC. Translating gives CASSNPGSYGYTF.

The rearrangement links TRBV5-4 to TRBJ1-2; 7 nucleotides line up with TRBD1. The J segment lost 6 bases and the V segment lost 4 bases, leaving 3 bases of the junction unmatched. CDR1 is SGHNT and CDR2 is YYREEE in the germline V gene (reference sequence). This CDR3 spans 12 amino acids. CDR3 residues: CASSLGQDGYTF. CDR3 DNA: TGTGCCAGCAGCCTCGGACAGGATGGCTACACCTTC.

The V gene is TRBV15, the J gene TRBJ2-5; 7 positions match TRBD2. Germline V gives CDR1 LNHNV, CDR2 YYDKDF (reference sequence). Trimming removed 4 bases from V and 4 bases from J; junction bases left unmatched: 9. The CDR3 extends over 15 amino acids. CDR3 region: CATSTGGGGRETQYF. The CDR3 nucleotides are TGTGCCACCAGCACAGGTGGGGGGGGAAGAGAGACCCAGTACTTC.

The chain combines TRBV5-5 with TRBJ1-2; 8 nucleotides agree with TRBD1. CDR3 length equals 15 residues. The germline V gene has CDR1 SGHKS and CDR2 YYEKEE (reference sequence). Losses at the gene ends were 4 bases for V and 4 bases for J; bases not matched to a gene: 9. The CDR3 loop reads CASSAGQGYSYGYTF. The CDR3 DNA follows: TGTGCCAGCAGCGCCGGACAGGGATACTCCTATGGCTACACCTTC.

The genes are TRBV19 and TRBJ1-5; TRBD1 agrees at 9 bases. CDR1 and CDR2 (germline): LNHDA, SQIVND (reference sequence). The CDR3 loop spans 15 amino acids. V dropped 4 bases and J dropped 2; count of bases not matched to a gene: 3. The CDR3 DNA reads TGTGCCAGTAGTAGTACAGGGGGCGGCAATCAGCCCCAGCATTTT. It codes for CASSSTGGGNQPQHF.